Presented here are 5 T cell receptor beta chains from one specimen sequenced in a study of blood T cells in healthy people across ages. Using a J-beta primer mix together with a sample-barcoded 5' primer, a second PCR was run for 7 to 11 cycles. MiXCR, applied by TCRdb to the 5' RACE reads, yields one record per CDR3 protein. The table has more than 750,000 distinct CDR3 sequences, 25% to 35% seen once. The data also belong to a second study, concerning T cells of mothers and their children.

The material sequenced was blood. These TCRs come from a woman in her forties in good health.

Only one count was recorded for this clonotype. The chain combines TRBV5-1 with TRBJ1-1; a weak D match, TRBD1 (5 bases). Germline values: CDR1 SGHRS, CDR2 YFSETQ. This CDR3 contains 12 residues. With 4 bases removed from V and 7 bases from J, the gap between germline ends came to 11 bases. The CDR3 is CASSGGTGEAFF. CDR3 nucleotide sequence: TGCGCCAGCAGCGGCGGGACGGGTGAAGCTTTCTTT. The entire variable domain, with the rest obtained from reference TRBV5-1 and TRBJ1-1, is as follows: KAGVTQTPRYLIKTRGQQVTLSCSPISGHRSVSWYQQTPGQGLQFLFEYFSETQRNKGNFPGRFSGRQFSNSRSEMNVSTLELGDSALYLCASSGGTGEAFFGQGTRLTVV.

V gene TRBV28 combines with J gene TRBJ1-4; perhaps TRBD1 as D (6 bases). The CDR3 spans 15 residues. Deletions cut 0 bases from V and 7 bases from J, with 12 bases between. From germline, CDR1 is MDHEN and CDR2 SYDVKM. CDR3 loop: CASSLWPRGSEKLFF. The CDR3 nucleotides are TGTGCCAGCAGTTTATGGCCCAGGGGATCTGAAAAACTGTTTTTT.

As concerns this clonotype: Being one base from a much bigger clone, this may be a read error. The DNA for the CDR3 is TGCGCCAGCAGCCAAGAAAAGCTAGCGGGGGGCGTGGATGAGCAGTACTTC. Its translation: CASSQEKLAGGVDEQYF. The genes are TRBV4-3 and TRBJ2-5; 11 bases agree with TRBD2. Trimming took 0 bases from V and 11 from J; bases not matched to a gene: 14. The CDR3 covers 17 residues. Germline lookup yields CDR1 LGHNA and CDR2 YSLEER.

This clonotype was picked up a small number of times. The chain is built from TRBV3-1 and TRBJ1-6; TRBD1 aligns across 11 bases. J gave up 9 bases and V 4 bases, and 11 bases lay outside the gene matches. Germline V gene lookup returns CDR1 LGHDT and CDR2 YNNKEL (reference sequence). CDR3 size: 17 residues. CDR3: CASSLGQGAWVSSPLHF. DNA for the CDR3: TGTGCCAGCAGCCTAGGACAGGGGGCTTGGGTTAGTTCACCCCTCCACTTT.

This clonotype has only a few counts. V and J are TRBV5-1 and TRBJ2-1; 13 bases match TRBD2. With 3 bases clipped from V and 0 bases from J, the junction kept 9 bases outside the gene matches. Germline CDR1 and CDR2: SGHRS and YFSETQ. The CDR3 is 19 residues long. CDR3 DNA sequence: TGCGCCAGCAGCTCTTCGGGACTAGCGGGGTCTCGCTCCTACAATGAGCAGTTCTTC. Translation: CASSSSGLAGSRSYNEQFF.